Only a few counts were recorded for the clone carrying this T cell receptor (beta chain). The antigen is undetermined. The source of the sample is a study of cytomegalovirus exposure and HLA in healthy donors. Whole-study context: HLA-typed donors were the source of approximately 88 million unique TCRs held in an early data release.

Study observations and caveats: Researchers reported that a few CMV-associated chains were confirmed in vitro as CMV antigen-specific. It is likely that the observed cluster of highly shared sequence variants was a sequencing artifact. The authors excluded some V segments, including TRBV6-2 and TRBV6-3, as indistinguishable.

Germline V lookup: CDR1 SGHRS, CDR2 YFSETQ. The J segment lost 6 bases and the V segment lost 0 bases, leaving 3 bases of the junction unmatched. This CDR3 has 14 residues. 60 Vbeta and 13 Jbeta primers were used in PCR. TCRdb's table, derived via immunoSEQ multiplex PCR, lists solely in-frame clones and lacks some. This table holds some 150,000 clones, approximately 80% found once. Input material: PBMCs. This TCR derives from a woman aged 45-65 years in good health and CMV-seropositive. The chain combines TRBV5-1 with TRBJ2-7; the match to TRBD1 covers 10 bases. The CDR3 loop reads CASSLGGTGAEQYF. The CDR3 nucleotides are TGCGCCAGCAGCTTGGGGGGGACAGGGGCCGAGCAGTACTTC.